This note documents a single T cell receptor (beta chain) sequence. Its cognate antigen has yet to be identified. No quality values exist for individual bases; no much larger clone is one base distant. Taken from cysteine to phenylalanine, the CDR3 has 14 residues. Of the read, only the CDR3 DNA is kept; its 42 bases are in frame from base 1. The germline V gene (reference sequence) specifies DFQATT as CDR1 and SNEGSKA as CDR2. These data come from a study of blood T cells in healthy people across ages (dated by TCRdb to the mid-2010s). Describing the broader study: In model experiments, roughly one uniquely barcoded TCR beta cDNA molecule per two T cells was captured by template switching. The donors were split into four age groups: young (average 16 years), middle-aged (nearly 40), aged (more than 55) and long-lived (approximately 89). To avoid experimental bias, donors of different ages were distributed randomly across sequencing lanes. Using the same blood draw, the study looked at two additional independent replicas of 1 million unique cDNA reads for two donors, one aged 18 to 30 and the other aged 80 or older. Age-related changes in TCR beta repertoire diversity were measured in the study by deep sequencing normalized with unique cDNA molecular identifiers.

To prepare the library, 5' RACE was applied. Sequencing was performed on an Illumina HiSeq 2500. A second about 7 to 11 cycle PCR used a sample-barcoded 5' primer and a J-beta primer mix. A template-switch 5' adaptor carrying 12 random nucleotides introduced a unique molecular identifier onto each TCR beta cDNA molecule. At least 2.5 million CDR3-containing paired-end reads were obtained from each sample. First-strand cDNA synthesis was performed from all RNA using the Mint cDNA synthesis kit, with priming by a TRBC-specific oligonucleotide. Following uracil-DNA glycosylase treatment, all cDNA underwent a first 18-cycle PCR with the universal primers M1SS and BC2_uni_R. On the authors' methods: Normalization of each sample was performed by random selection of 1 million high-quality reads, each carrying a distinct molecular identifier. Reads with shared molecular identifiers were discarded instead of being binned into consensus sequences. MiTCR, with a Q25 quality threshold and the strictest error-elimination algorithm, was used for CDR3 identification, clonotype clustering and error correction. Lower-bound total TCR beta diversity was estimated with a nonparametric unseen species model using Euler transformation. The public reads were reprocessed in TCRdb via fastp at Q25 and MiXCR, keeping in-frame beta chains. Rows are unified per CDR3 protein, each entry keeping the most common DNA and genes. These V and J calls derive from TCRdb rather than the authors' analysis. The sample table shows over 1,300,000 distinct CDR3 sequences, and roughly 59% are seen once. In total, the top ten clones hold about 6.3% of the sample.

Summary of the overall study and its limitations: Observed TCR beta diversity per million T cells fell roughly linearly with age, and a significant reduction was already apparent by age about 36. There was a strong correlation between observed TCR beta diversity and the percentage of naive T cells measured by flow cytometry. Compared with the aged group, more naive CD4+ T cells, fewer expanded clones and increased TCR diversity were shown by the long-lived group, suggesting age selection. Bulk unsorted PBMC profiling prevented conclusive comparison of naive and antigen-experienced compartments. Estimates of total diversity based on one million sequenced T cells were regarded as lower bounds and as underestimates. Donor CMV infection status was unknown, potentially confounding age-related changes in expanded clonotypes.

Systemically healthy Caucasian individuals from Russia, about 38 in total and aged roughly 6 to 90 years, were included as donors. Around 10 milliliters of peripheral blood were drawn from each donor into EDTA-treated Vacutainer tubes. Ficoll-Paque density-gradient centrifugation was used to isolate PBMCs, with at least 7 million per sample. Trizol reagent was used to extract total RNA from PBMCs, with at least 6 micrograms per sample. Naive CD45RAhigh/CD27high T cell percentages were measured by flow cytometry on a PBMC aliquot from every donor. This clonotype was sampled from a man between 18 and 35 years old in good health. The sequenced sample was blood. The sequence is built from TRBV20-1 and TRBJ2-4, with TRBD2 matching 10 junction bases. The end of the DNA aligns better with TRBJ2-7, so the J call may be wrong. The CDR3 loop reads CSARAEGLAYEQYF. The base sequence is TGCAGTGCTAGAGCCGAGGGACTAGCGTACGAGCAGTACTTC.